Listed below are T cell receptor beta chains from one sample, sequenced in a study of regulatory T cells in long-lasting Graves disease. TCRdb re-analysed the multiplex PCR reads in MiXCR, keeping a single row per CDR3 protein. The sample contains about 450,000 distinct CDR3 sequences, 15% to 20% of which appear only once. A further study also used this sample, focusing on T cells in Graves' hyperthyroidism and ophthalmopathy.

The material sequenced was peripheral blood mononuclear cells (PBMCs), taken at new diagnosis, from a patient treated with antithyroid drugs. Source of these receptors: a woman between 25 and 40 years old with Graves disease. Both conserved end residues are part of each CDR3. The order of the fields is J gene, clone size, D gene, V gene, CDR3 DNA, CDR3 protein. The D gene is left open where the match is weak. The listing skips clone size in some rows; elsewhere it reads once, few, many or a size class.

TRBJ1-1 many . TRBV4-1 TGCGCCAGCAGCCAAGATGGAGGGCGGTACACTGAAGCTTTCTTT CASSQDGGRYTEAFF
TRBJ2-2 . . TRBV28 . CASSWGQGPPGSCFF
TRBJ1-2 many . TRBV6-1 TGTGCCAGCAGTCAGCACTATGGCTACACCTTC CASSQHYGYTF
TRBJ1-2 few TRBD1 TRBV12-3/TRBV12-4 TGTGCCAGCCGACAGGGTCTAGACTATGGCTACACCTTC CASRQGLDYGYTF
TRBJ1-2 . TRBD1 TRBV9 TGTGCCAGCAGCGTAAGTTTCGGACAGGTAACCCATGGCTACACCTTC CASSVSFGQVTHGYTF
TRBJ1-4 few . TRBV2 TGTGCCAGCAGTGAAGACGGAGGGGTGGATGAAAAACTGTTTTTT CASSEDGGVDEKLFF
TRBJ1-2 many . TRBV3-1 TGTGCCAGCAGCCAAGCGAGGAATGGCTACACCTTC CASSQARNGYTF
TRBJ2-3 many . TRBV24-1 TGTGCCACCAGTTCGCGCCGGGACGGCACAGATACGCAGTATTTT CATSSRRDGTDTQYF
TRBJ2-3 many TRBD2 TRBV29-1 TGCAGCGTCACCGGGACTAGCGTCACCCAATATCGGTATTTT CSVTGTSVTQYRYF
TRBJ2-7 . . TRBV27 TGTGCCAGCAGTCCGGGGGCTACTACCTACGAGCAGTACTTC CASSPGATTYEQYF
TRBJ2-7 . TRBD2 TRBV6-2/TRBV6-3 TGTGCCAGCAGTTATAGACCTAGCGGGAGGTGGGGGCTCGAGCAGTACTTC CASSYRPSGRWGLEQYF
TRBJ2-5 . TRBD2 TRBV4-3 TGCGCCAGCGGGGACGGGCTAGCGGGTATGAAGACCCAGTACTTC CASGDGLAGMKTQYF
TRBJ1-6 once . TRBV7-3 TGTGCCAGCAGCGGAACGGGGGGGCCTGATTCACCCCTCCACTTT CASSGTGGPDSPLHF
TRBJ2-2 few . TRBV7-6 TGTGCCAGCAGCCAATTGGGGACATCCTTTGGGGGGGAGCTGTTTTTT CASSQLGTSFGGELFF
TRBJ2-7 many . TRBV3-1 TGTGCCAGCAGCCAAGGTACCCCCGGACTCCTCCCCTTGGAGCAGTACTTC CASSQGTPGLLPLEQYF
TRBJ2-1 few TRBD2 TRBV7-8 TGTGCCAGCAGCTTAAAACGGCGGGGGAGCTCCTACAATGAGCAGTTCTTC CASSLKRRGSSYNEQFF
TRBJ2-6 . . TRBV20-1 TGCAGTGCTATGACCAGATCCGGGGCCAACGTCCTGACTTTC CSAMTRSGANVLTF
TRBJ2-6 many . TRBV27 TGTGCCAGCAGCCCCGACAGCTCTGGGGCCAACGTCCTGACTTTC CASSPDSSGANVLTF
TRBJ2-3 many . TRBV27 TGTGCCAGCAGTCCGATTCCCCGCACAGATACGCAGTATTTT CASSPIPRTDTQYF
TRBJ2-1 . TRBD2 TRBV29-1 TGCAGCGTTGAACGCGGGAGGGGCTCTGAGCAGTTCTTC CSVERGRGSEQFF
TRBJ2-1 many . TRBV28 TGTGCCAGCAGGAACCCGACTAGTCGGAATGAGCAGTTCTTC CASRNPTSRNEQFF
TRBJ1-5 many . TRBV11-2 TGTGCCAGCAGCCCAGGGTTGCATCAGCCCCAGCATTTT CASSPGLHQPQHF
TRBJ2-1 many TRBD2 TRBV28 TGTGCCAGCAGTTTATCGACTAGCGGGTACAATGAGCAGTTCTTC CASSLSTSGYNEQFF
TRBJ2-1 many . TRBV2 TGTGCCATTAAACCGGGACTGGGGTTTGGAGAGCAGTTCTTC CAIKPGLGFGEQFF
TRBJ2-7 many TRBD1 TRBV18 TGTGCCAGCTCACCTTCCCGGGACAGCTACGAGCAGTACTTC CASSPSRDSYEQYF
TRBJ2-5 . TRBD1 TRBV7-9 TGTGCCAGCAGCAAAGGGGGAATCCGGGACAGGGGGGAAGAGACCCAGTACTTC CASSKGGIRDRGEETQYF
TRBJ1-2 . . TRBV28 TGTGCCAGCACGGGACTGAACTATGGCTACACCTTC CASTGLNYGYTF
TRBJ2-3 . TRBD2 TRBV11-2 TGTGCCAGCAGCTTACCCTCGGGACTAGCGGGAAATACGCAGTATTTT CASSLPSGLAGNTQYF
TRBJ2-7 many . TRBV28 TGTGCCACCGGAACTTACGAGCAGTACTTC CATGTYEQYF
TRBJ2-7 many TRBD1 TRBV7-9 TGTGCCAGCAGCTTAGCCTTAGGACAGGGGGCCAATTACGAGCAGTACTTC CASSLALGQGANYEQYF
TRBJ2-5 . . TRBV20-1 TGCAGTGCCCCCGGTTCGGTCAGGGACGAGACCCAGTACTTC CSAPGSVRDETQYF
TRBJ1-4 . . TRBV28 TGTGCCAGCAGTTTATCGGGTAATGAAAAACTGTTTTTT CASSLSGNEKLFF
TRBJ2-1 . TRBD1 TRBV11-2 TGTGCCAGCAGCTTGGGGACAGGCTCCTACGAGCAGTTCTTC CASSLGTGSYEQFF
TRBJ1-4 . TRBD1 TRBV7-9 TGTGCCAGCAGCTTCCGGGACAGGGGGCGCCTTAATGAAAAACTGTTTTTT CASSFRDRGRLNEKLFF
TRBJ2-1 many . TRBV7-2 TGTGCCAGCAGCCCACCCGGGGCGGAGCAGTTCTTC CASSPPGAEQFF
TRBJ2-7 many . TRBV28 TGTGCCAGCAGTACTCTGACAGGCTCCTACGAGCAGTACTTC CASSTLTGSYEQYF
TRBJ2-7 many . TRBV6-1 TGTGCCAGCAGTGACAGCTGGGGTCCCTACGAGCAGTACTTC CASSDSWGPYEQYF
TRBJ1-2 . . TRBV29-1 TGCAGTGGACGGGGCCGCTATGGCTACACCTTC CSGRGRYGYTF
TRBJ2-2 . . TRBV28 TGTGCCAGCAGTTACCCCGCCACCGGGGAGCTGTTTTTT CASSYPATGELFF
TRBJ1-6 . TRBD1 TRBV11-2 TGTGCCAGCAGTCAGACAGGGGCTTGGAGACCCCTCCACTTT CASSQTGAWRPLHF